The rows below give T cell receptor beta chains drawn from one sample of a study of preoperative IRX-2 immunotherapy in early breast cancer. Clones were sequenced by immunoSEQ multiplex PCR, and TCRdb holds only the in-frame ones, with some missing. Found here are about 15,000 clones, approximately 91% of them singletons; the top ten hold 25% to 35%. Specimen collection occurred from a patient treated with IRX-2 immunotherapy. These receptors originate from a human donor with breast cancer. CDR3s include the opening cysteine and the closing phenylalanine or tryptophan. The D gene is left open where the match is weak. Clone size is shown for a subset of rows, as once, few, many or a class of expanded clone.

v_call: TRBV7-2; d_call: -; j_call: TRBJ1-3; clone_size: -; cdr3_aa: CANIDRRVGAPGNTIYF; cdr3_nt: TGTGCCAACATTGATCGGAGGGTGGGGGCGCCCGGAAACACCATATATTTT
v_call: TRBV27; d_call: TRBD1; j_call: TRBJ1-4; clone_size: -; cdr3_aa: CASRRSDRVVGKLFF; cdr3_nt: TGTGCCAGCAGACGTTCAGACAGGGTAGTCGGAAAACTGTTTTTT
v_call: TRBV28; d_call: -; j_call: TRBJ2-5; clone_size: -; cdr3_aa: CASSSPIPETQYF; cdr3_nt: TGTGCCAGCAGTTCCCCCATCCCAGAGACCCAGTACTTC
v_call: TRBV5-1; d_call: TRBD1; j_call: TRBJ1-2; clone_size: -; cdr3_aa: CASSSETGSEGYTF; cdr3_nt: TGCGCCAGCAGCTCTGAGACAGGGTCGGAAGGCTACACCTTC
v_call: TRBV6-6; d_call: -; j_call: TRBJ1-1; clone_size: -; cdr3_aa: CASTEQGGYTEAFF; cdr3_nt: TGTGCCAGCACCGAACAGGGAGGCTACACTGAAGCTTTCTTT
v_call: TRBV11-3; d_call: -; j_call: TRBJ2-5; clone_size: -; cdr3_aa: CASSLIREETQYF; cdr3_nt: TGTGCCAGCAGCTTAATACGGGAAGAGACCCAGTACTTC
v_call: TRBV5-1; d_call: -; j_call: TRBJ1-6; clone_size: -; cdr3_aa: CASCNSSSYNSPLHF; cdr3_nt: TGCGCCAGCTGTAACTCGAGCTCCTATAATTCACCCCTCCACTTT
v_call: TRBV2; d_call: TRBD1; j_call: TRBJ1-2; clone_size: -; cdr3_aa: CASRDGGQGARGYTF; cdr3_nt: TGTGCCAGCAGGGACGGGGGACAGGGGGCGCGCGGCTACACCTTC
v_call: TRBV6-1; d_call: -; j_call: TRBJ1-4; clone_size: -; cdr3_aa: CASSGVQETASF; cdr3_nt: TGTGCCAGCAGTGGCGTCCAGGAGACTGCCTCTTTT
v_call: TRBV2; d_call: -; j_call: TRBJ1-4; clone_size: -; cdr3_aa: CASSELGAGGEKLFF; cdr3_nt: TGTGCCAGCAGTGAACTGGGTGCTGGGGGGGAAAAACTGTTTTTT
v_call: TRBV12-5; d_call: -; j_call: TRBJ1-1; clone_size: -; cdr3_aa: CASTLIWTEAFF; cdr3_nt: TGTGCTAGTACCCTAATTTGGACTGAAGCTTTCTTT
v_call: TRBV9; d_call: -; j_call: TRBJ1-6; clone_size: -; cdr3_aa: CASSESLGGNSPLHF; cdr3_nt: TGTGCCAGCAGCGAGTCCTTGGGAGGGAATTCACCCCTCCACTTT
v_call: TRBV5-1; d_call: TRBD2; j_call: TRBJ2-1; clone_size: once; cdr3_aa: CASSQRTSGGAYNEQFF; cdr3_nt: TGCGCCAGCAGCCAACGGACTAGCGGGGGGGCTTACAATGAGCAGTTCTTC
v_call: TRBV7-9; d_call: TRBD2; j_call: TRBJ2-1; clone_size: -; cdr3_aa: CASTLGPSGNEQFF; cdr3_nt: TGTGCCAGCACCCTGGGGCCTAGCGGCAATGAGCAGTTCTTC
v_call: TRBV5-5; d_call: -; j_call: TRBJ1-5; clone_size: -; cdr3_aa: CASSLWGDSNQPQHF; cdr3_nt: TGTGCCAGCAGCTTGTGGGGGGATAGCAATCAGCCCCAGCATTTT
v_call: TRBV7-2; d_call: TRBD2; j_call: TRBJ2-3; clone_size: -; cdr3_aa: CASSWTSGGAGDTQYF; cdr3_nt: TGTGCCAGCAGCTGGACTAGCGGGGGGGCTGGAGATACGCAGTATTTT
v_call: TRBV6-5; d_call: -; j_call: TRBJ2-3; clone_size: -; cdr3_aa: CASRKGTHSDTQYF; cdr3_nt: TGTGCCAGCAGAAAAGGGACACATTCTGATACGCAGTATTTT
v_call: TRBV5-1; d_call: -; j_call: TRBJ2-1; clone_size: once; cdr3_aa: CASSAKNNEQFF; cdr3_nt: TGCGCCAGCAGCGCCAAGAACAATGAGCAGTTCTTC
v_call: TRBV14; d_call: TRBD1; j_call: TRBJ1-3; clone_size: -; cdr3_aa: CASSQGFRGPGNTIYF; cdr3_nt: TGTGCCAGCAGCCAAGGGTTCAGGGGGCCTGGAAACACCATATATTTT
v_call: TRBV5-1; d_call: TRBD2; j_call: TRBJ2-3; clone_size: -; cdr3_aa: CASSLAGGSTDTQYF; cdr3_nt: TGCGCCAGCAGCTTGGCGGGGGGGAGCACAGATACGCAGTATTTT
v_call: TRBV5-1; d_call: TRBD1; j_call: TRBJ1-6; clone_size: -; cdr3_aa: CASSQDRGLISPLHF; cdr3_nt: TGCGCCAGCAGCCAGGACAGGGGGCTTATTTCACCCCTCCACTTT
v_call: TRBV5-1; d_call: -; j_call: TRBJ1-1; clone_size: -; cdr3_aa: CASKSTGLLEAFF; cdr3_nt: TGCGCCAGCAAGAGCACGGGGCTCCTTGAAGCTTTCTTT
v_call: TRBV7-3; d_call: -; j_call: TRBJ1-2; clone_size: -; cdr3_aa: CASSLGVGPPRGYGYTF; cdr3_nt: TGTGCCAGCAGCTTAGGGGTAGGGCCGCCAAGGGGTTATGGCTACACCTTC
v_call: TRBV11-3; d_call: -; j_call: TRBJ2-5; clone_size: -; cdr3_aa: CASSGGLQETQYF; cdr3_nt: TGTGCCAGCTCCGGTGGGCTCCAAGAGACCCAGTACTTC
v_call: TRBV4-2; d_call: TRBD1; j_call: TRBJ1-5; clone_size: once; cdr3_aa: CASSQGQGWGNQPQHF; cdr3_nt: TGTGCCAGCAGCCAAGGACAGGGGTGGGGCAATCAGCCCCAGCATTTT
v_call: TRBV7-4; d_call: -; j_call: TRBJ1-5; clone_size: -; cdr3_aa: CASSLGTGTHNQPQHF; cdr3_nt: TGTGCCAGCAGCTTGGGGACCGGGACCCATAATCAGCCCCAGCATTTT
v_call: TRBV6-5; d_call: -; j_call: TRBJ2-1; clone_size: -; cdr3_aa: CASSYFGPSLNEQFF; cdr3_nt: TGTGCCAGCAGTTACTTCGGCCCTTCCCTCAATGAGCAGTTCTTC
v_call: TRBV7-9; d_call: -; j_call: TRBJ1-4; clone_size: -; cdr3_aa: CASNPGGRLAPTNEKLFF; cdr3_nt: TGTGCCAGCAATCCCGGAGGCCGGCTGGCGCCAACTAATGAAAAACTGTTTTTT
v_call: TRBV6-5; d_call: TRBD1; j_call: TRBJ2-3; clone_size: -; cdr3_aa: CASSSGRKGARTQYF; cdr3_nt: TGTGCCAGCAGTTCTGGTAGGAAGGGGGCACGTACGCAGTATTTT
v_call: TRBV6-1; d_call: TRBD1; j_call: TRBJ1-6; clone_size: -; cdr3_aa: CASSEQGQGEFGGSPLHF; cdr3_nt: TGTGCCAGCAGTGAGCAAGGGCAGGGGGAATTTGGCGGTTCACCCCTCCACTTT
v_call: TRBV16; d_call: -; j_call: TRBJ1-2; clone_size: -; cdr3_aa: CASSQSQAGGGYTF; cdr3_nt: TGTGCCAGCAGCCAATCCCAGGCCGGAGGTGGCTACACCTTC
v_call: TRBV29-1; d_call: -; j_call: TRBJ2-3; clone_size: few; cdr3_aa: CSILGIDTQYF; cdr3_nt: TGCAGCATACTAGGTATAGATACGCAGTATTTT
v_call: TRBV19; d_call: -; j_call: TRBJ2-3; clone_size: -; cdr3_aa: CASSIELLDTQYF; cdr3_nt: TGTGCCAGTAGTATAGAACTGCTAGATACGCAGTATTTT
v_call: TRBV27; d_call: -; j_call: TRBJ1-6; clone_size: -; cdr3_aa: CASSLVEFPNSPLHF; cdr3_nt: TGTGCCAGCAGTTTAGTTGAGTTTCCGAATTCACCCCTCCACTTT
v_call: TRBV13; d_call: -; j_call: TRBJ1-6; clone_size: -; cdr3_aa: CASSLGQSYNSPLHF; cdr3_nt: TGTGCCAGCAGCTTAGGTCAGTCTTATAATTCACCCCTCCACTTT
v_call: TRBV29-1; d_call: TRBD1; j_call: TRBJ1-5; clone_size: -; cdr3_aa: CSARTGTSNQPQHF; cdr3_nt: TGCAGCGCTCGGACAGGTACAAGCAATCAGCCCCAGCATTTT
v_call: TRBV6-5; d_call: -; j_call: TRBJ1-4; clone_size: -; cdr3_aa: CASSFNNNEKLFF; cdr3_nt: TGTGCCAGCAGCTTCAACAATAATGAAAAACTGTTTTTT
v_call: TRBV12-5; d_call: -; j_call: TRBJ2-1; clone_size: -; cdr3_aa: CASGLGDREQFF; cdr3_nt: TGTGCTAGTGGTTTGGGAGACAGGGAGCAGTTCTTC
v_call: TRBV10-2; d_call: TRBD1; j_call: TRBJ1-5; clone_size: -; cdr3_aa: CASSAVDRGDNQPQHF; cdr3_nt: TGCGCCAGCAGTGCCGTGGACAGGGGGGACAATCAGCCCCAGCATTTT
v_call: TRBV10-3; d_call: TRBD2; j_call: TRBJ2-1; clone_size: -; cdr3_aa: CAISESAGEVYNEQFF; cdr3_nt: TGTGCCATCAGTGAGTCTGCGGGGGAGGTATACAATGAGCAGTTCTTC
v_call: TRBV9; d_call: -; j_call: TRBJ1-3; clone_size: few; cdr3_aa: CASSVAGAGNTIYF; cdr3_nt: TGTGCCAGCAGCGTAGCAGGGGCTGGAAACACCATATATTTT
v_call: TRBV7-6; d_call: -; j_call: TRBJ2-1; clone_size: -; cdr3_aa: CASSLDSFLSYNEQFF; cdr3_nt: TGTGCCAGCAGCTTAGATAGCTTCCTCTCCTACAATGAGCAGTTCTTC
v_call: TRBV11-2; d_call: -; j_call: TRBJ1-1; clone_size: -; cdr3_aa: CASSLRDLTEAFF; cdr3_nt: TGTGCCAGCAGCCTCCGGGACCTCACTGAAGCTTTCTTT
v_call: TRBV6-1; d_call: -; j_call: TRBJ2-7; clone_size: -; cdr3_aa: CASKLQPLYEQYF; cdr3_nt: TGTGCCAGCAAATTACAGCCCCTCTACGAGCAGTACTTC
v_call: TRBV5-5; d_call: -; j_call: TRBJ1-6; clone_size: once; cdr3_aa: CASSLSTSSYNSPLHF; cdr3_nt: TGTGCCAGCAGCTTAAGTACCAGCTCCTATAATTCACCCCTCCACTTT
v_call: TRBV28; d_call: -; j_call: TRBJ1-1; clone_size: -; cdr3_aa: CASSLSSKRAFF; cdr3_nt: TGTGCCAGCAGTCTCAGCTCGAAGCGAGCTTTCTTT
v_call: TRBV23-1; d_call: -; j_call: TRBJ2-2; clone_size: -; cdr3_aa: CASRRAAEAGELFF; cdr3_nt: TGCGCCAGTAGACGGGCCGCCGAGGCCGGGGAGCTGTTTTTT